This passage covers 10 T cell receptor beta chains from one sample sequenced in a study of control samples from healthy donors and cancer patients. Repertoires were generated with immunoSEQ multiplex PCR, while TCRdb's copy carries only in-frame clones and drops some. The data show 230,000 or so clones, with just under 95% seen just once and 1.5% held by the top ten. Sample: blood. The receptor set was obtained from a man aged 45 to 65 in good health.

This chain links TRBV2 with TRBJ1-4; no clear D gene. Germline V gene lookup returns CDR1 SNHLY and CDR2 FYNNEI. This CDR3 is 13 amino acids long. Trimming left V 0 bases short and J 14 bases short, with 13 bases between. The CDR3 nucleotides are TGTGCCAGCAGTGAAGCGCTAATGGGTGGGCTGTTTTTT. Protein product: CASSEALMGGLFF.

J is TRBJ1-3 and V is TRBV10-1; D is unresolved. Germline V lookup: CDR1 WNHNN, CDR2 SYGVQD (reference sequence). Trimming took 6 bases from V and 4 from J, leaving 4 bases between them. The CDR3 runs 11 residues. DNA of the CDR3: TGCGCCAGCAGCCAAGGAAACACCATATATTTT. Its protein product is CASSQGNTIYF.

This clone has a handful of counts. The chain recombines TRBV30 with TRBJ2-6; D unresolved. CDR3 length equals 13 residues. V was shortened by 4 bases and J by 4 bases, with 8 bases between the two germline ends. Germline V CDR1 and CDR2: GTSNPN, SVGIG (reference sequence). In DNA, the CDR3 is TGTGCCTGGAATTTTGCCGGGGCCAACGTCCTGACTTTC. It yields the protein CAWNFAGANVLTF.

Only one count was recorded for this clone. CDR3 sequence reads: CSARGFYGYTF. In nucleotides, the CDR3 is TGCAGTGCCCGGGGTTTCTATGGCTACACCTTC. The chain recombines TRBV20-1 with TRBJ1-2; D is ambiguous. The V gene lost 6 bases and the J gene lost 4 bases, with 9 bases spanning the gap. The germline CDR1 and CDR2 sequences are DFQATT and SNEGSKA (reference sequence). The CDR3 runs to 11 residues.

This rearrangement joins TRBV5-4 to TRBJ1-1; D is undetermined. Germline V gives CDR1 SGHNT, CDR2 YYREEE (reference sequence). The CDR3 runs to 13 residues. V lost 0 bases to trimming and J lost 1 base, with 4 bases between them. CDR3: CASSLDWNTEAFF. DNA of the CDR3: TGTGCCAGCAGCTTGGATTGGAACACTGAAGCTTTCTTT.

The rearrangement joins TRBV25-1 to TRBJ2-3; D not certain. The germline gives CDR1 MGHDK, CDR2 SYGVNS. V was pared by 7 bases and J by 5 bases, with 13 bases between. The CDR3 length is 13 residues. Here the CDR3 reads CASTTPVGDTQYF. The CDR3 DNA follows: TGTGCCAGCACGACCCCAGTAGGAGATACGCAGTATTTT.

The chain has TRBV18 and TRBJ1-2; D unresolved. V lost 3 bases to trimming and J lost 8 bases, with 19 bases between them. This CDR3 has 15 amino acids. In germline, CDR1 is KGHSH, CDR2 LQKENI. CDR3 region: CASSPSSDLRYGYTF. The CDR3 bases are TGTGCCAGCTCACCCTCCAGCGACTTACGGTACGGCTACACCTTC.

V is TRBV6-6 and J is TRBJ1-2; 9 nucleotides agree with TRBD1. In germline, CDR1 is MNHNY, CDR2 SVGAGI (reference sequence). The CDR3 extends over 15 amino acids. The junction had 12 bases not matched to a gene; V was cut back by 10 bases and J by 3 bases. The CDR3 here is CAIKVQGANHYGYTF. DNA for the CDR3: TGTGCCATTAAAGTACAGGGGGCGAATCACTATGGCTACACCTTC.

This chain links TRBV6-6 with TRBJ1-3, with D hard to call. The CDR3 length is 15 residues. The germline V gene encodes CDR1 MNHNY and CDR2 SVGAGI (reference sequence). Trimming took off 4 bases at V and 7 bases at J, with 17 bases between the two ends. This chain's CDR3 is CASSSLNSGSNTIYF. The CDR3 DNA reads TGTGCCAGCAGTTCCTTAAACTCGGGTAGTAACACCATATATTTT.

The CDR3 protein is CASSSPTGGGFEKLFF. DNA for the CDR3: TGTGCCAGCAGTTCTCCGACAGGGGGCGGTTTTGAAAAACTGTTTTTT. V gene TRBV28 combines with J gene TRBJ1-4, with 10 bases identical to TRBD1. The V segment lost 4 bases and the J segment 7 bases; nucleotides outside the gene matches: 9. Per the germline V gene, CDR1 is MDHEN and CDR2 is SYDVKM. The length of the CDR3 is 16 residues.